The 15 T cell receptor beta chains given below trace back to one sample, sequenced in a study of T cells in Graves' hyperthyroidism and ophthalmopathy. Amplification of TCR beta CDR3 regions was performed using RNA transcripts as template. Researchers ran a first-round RT-PCR on the TCR CDR3 using the HTBI primer set. TCRdb ran MiXCR on the multiplex PCR reads and lists one entry per CDR3 protein. This sample yields about 480,000 distinct CDR3 sequences, of which 22% are seen a single time; around 47% belongs to the top ten. The material sequenced was blood. The receptors derive from a woman aged 65 to 85 with Graves' ophthalmopathy.

The genes are TRBV7-9 and TRBJ2-1; 13 bases map to TRBD2. CDR1 and CDR2 (germline): SEHNR, FQNEAQ (reference sequence). Losses at the gene ends were 5 bases for V and 1 base for J; bases not matched to a gene: 5. The CDR3 has 17 residues. Written as DNA, the CDR3 is TGTGCCAGCAGCCCCCGGGGACTAGCGGGGTCCTACAATGAGCAGTTCTTC. It translates to CASSPRGLAGSYNEQFF.

The chain recombines TRBV6-2 or TRBV6-3 with TRBJ1-1; 7 bases agree with TRBD1. Germline V gives CDR1 MNHEY, CDR2 SVGEGT. J gave up 3 bases and V 2 bases, and 6 bases lay outside the gene matches. CDR3 size: 15 residues. CDR3 nucleotides: TGTGCCAGCAGTTACAAAGGGGGCTGGGACACTGAAGCTTTCTTT. Translating it yields CASSYKGGWDTEAFF.

This chain uses TRBV6-2 or TRBV6-3 with TRBJ2-7; D perhaps matches TRBD2 (6 bases). Trimming shortened V by 6 bases and J by 0 bases, and 15 bases separated the two germline ends. Germline CDR1 is MNHEY and CDR2 is SVGEGT. The CDR3 contains 15 residues. The CDR3, as DNA: TGTGCCAGCAGCATCGGGCGGGGTAGCTCCTACGAGCAGTACTTC. Amino acid sequence: CASSIGRGSSYEQYF.

V is TRBV6-1 and J is TRBJ1-2; D is perhaps TRBD1 (5 bases). CDR3 size: 14 residues. Deletions cut 2 bases from V and 2 bases from J, with 9 bases between. Germline values: CDR1 MNHNS, CDR2 SASEGT. The CDR3, as DNA: TGTGCCAGCAGTGAAAAGCGACAGAACTATGGCTACACCTTC. Protein: CASSEKRQNYGYTF.

This clonotype appeared a few times. V gene TRBV27 combines with J gene TRBJ1-5; 7 bases are a match to TRBD1. CDR1 is MNHEY and CDR2 is SMNVEV in the germline V gene (reference sequence). The CDR3 runs 16 residues. The V gene end was trimmed by 4 bases and the J gene end by 0 bases; junction bases not matched to a gene: 6. The CDR3 sequence is CASSSGTDHSNQPQHF. CDR3 coding DNA: TGTGCCAGCAGTTCCGGGACAGACCATAGCAATCAGCCCCAGCATTTT.

This chain uses TRBV7-2 with TRBJ2-7; D may be TRBD2 (5 bases). The CDR3 is made up of 15 amino acids. CDR1 is SGHTA and CDR2 is FQGNSA in the germline V gene. The ends were cut back, 5 bases at V and 4 bases at J, with 18 bases in the middle. Here the CDR3 reads CASSQRGLGIYEQYF. Here the CDR3 DNA reads TGTGCCAGCAGCCAAAGAGGACTGGGGATATACGAGCAGTACTTC.

The gene calls are TRBV6-1 and TRBJ2-3; possibly TRBD1 for D (5 bases). V dropped 6 bases and J dropped 3 bases, with 13 bases sitting between them. Germline V gene lookup returns CDR1 MNHNS and CDR2 SASEGT. The CDR3 totals 14 residues. CDR3 DNA sequence: TGTGCCAGCAGAAGGGGCCATCGAACAGATACGCAGTATTTT. It encodes CASRRGHRTDTQYF.

The chain employs TRBV5-6 and TRBJ2-1; 12 bases are a match to TRBD1. Looked up from germline, CDR1 is SGHDT and CDR2 is YYEEEE. The CDR3 runs 17 residues. V was pared by 2 bases and J by 8 bases, with 11 bases of the junction left unmatched. CDR3 sequence reads: CASSLASGTGGLDEQFF. DNA for the CDR3: TGTGCCAGCAGCTTAGCCTCCGGGACAGGGGGCTTGGATGAGCAGTTCTTC.

This clonotype was seen more than once but under ten times. The gene calls are TRBV6-2 or TRBV6-3 and TRBJ2-7; D is unresolved. The CDR3 consists of 13 residues. Trimming shortened V by 0 bases and J by 6 bases, and 9 bases separated the two germline ends. The V gene's germline CDR1 is MNHEY and CDR2 SVGEGT. CDR3 nucleotide sequence: TGTGCCAGCAGTTACTCGACCCTTAGCGAGCAGTACTTC. This codes for CASSYSTLSEQYF.

This clonotype came up a few times. The gene calls are TRBV7-2 and TRBJ2-2, with TRBD2 matching over 8 bases. V shed 3 bases and J 2 bases; nucleotides not matched to a gene: 8. CDR1 SGHTA and CDR2 FQGNSA come from the germline V gene. The CDR3 contains 17 residues. This CDR3 is CASSLRPTSVNTGELFF. DNA for the CDR3: TGTGCCAGCAGCTTGCGACCGACTAGCGTTAACACCGGGGAGCTGTTTTTT.

This clonotype was found many times. The rearrangement uses TRBV12-3 or TRBV12-4 and TRBJ2-2, with 12 bases lining up with TRBD2. With V trimmed by 5 bases and J by 8 bases, 9 bases remained unmatched. The CDR3 has 16 residues. The CDR3 is CASSKTGTSGLGELFF. CDR3 in DNA: TGTGCCAGCAGTAAAACCGGGACTAGCGGGTTGGGGGAGCTGTTTTTT.

The CDR3 sequence: CASSPGTGVAGNTIYF. DNA of the CDR3: TGTGCCAGCAGTCCGGGGACAGGGGTTGCTGGAAACACCATATATTTT. The chain employs TRBV6-1 and TRBJ1-3; TRBD1 matches 10 bases. Germline trimming cut 5 bases from V and 2 bases from J; bases unmatched to any gene: 6. Germline-derived CDR1 and CDR2 are MNHNS and SASEGT. The CDR3 spans 16 residues.

About this clonotype: It may be a read error: a sequence one base away is much more abundant. The V call is TRBV11-2, the J call TRBJ1-2, with D perhaps matching TRBD1 (5 bases). From germline, CDR1 is SGHAT and CDR2 FQNNGV. The CDR3 spans 13 residues. The CDR3 nucleotides read TGTGCCAGCAGCTTTGGCAGGGACCCTGGCTACGCCTTC. Its protein product is CASSFGRDPGYAF.

This chain joins TRBV18 and TRBJ1-5; 7 bases align to TRBD1. Trimming cost V 2 bases and J 4 bases; bases outside gene matches: 2. The CDR3 is 14 residues long. CDR1 is KGHSH and CDR2 is LQKENI in the germline V gene. This CDR3 reads CASSPGTENQPQHF. The CDR3 nucleotides read TGTGCCAGCTCACCAGGGACAGAAAATCAGCCCCAGCATTTT.

This clonotype was seen once. This rearrangement joins TRBV6-1 to TRBJ1-4; TRBD1 matches at 11 bases. There are 17 residues in the CDR3. After removal of 5 bases from V and 7 bases from J, the junction contained 12 bases not matched to a gene. The germline V gene has CDR1 MNHNS and CDR2 SASEGT. CDR3 amino acids: CASSHWGQGGAGEKLFF. As DNA, the CDR3 is TGTGCCAGCAGTCATTGGGGACAGGGGGGAGCTGGTGAAAAACTGTTTTTT.